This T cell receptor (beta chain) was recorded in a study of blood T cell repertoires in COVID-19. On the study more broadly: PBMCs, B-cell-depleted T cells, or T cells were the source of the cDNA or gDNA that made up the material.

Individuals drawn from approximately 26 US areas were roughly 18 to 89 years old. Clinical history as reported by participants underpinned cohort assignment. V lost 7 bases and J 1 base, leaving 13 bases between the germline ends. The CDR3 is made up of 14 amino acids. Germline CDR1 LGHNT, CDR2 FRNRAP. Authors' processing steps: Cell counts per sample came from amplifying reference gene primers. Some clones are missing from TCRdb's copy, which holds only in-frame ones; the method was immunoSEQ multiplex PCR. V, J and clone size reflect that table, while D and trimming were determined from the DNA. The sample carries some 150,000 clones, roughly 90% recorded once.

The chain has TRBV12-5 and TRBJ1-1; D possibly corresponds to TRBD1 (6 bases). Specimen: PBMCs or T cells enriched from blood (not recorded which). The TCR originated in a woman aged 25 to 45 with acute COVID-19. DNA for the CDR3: TGTGCTAGTGCCGACGACAGGAGGAACACTGAAGCTTTCTTT. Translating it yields CASADDRRNTEAFF.